This T cell receptor beta chain was found in a study of identical twins. Study-wide points: The study based its conclusions on cross-sectional statistical analysis and did not follow the same donors. Twin pairs' shared out-of-frame alpha sequences were enriched in low generation probability. With monozygotic twins, out-of-frame TCR alpha sharing exceeded what models estimated.

TCRdb processed the 5' RACE reads anew with MiXCR; each CDR3 protein has one entry. Of a few hundred thousand distinct CDR3 sequences detected, 8% to 9.5% appear once; the ten largest clones hold roughly 7%. This clonotype was counted between two and nine times. Antigen specificity is unknown. With 3 bases removed from V and 8 bases from J, the gap between germline ends came to 17 bases. Per the germline V gene, CDR1 is DFQATT and CDR2 is SNEGSKA (reference sequence). The CDR3 has 13 amino acids. These data also featured in a second study, about yellow fever vaccine responses in identical twins.

The receptor was isolated from a woman aged 18-29 years in good health. Specimen: CD8+ T cells sorted from blood. The chain carries TRBV20-1 and TRBJ2-7, with D hard to call. CDR3 loop: CSASIPEKVQQYF. The CDR3 DNA reads as TGCAGTGCTAGCATCCCGGAGAAAGTGCAGCAGTACTTC.